This TCR beta chain was profiled in a study of identical twins. This clonotype appeared many times. From the 5' RACE reads, TCRdb called clonotypes with MiXCR, one entry per CDR3 protein. There are fewer than 900,000 distinct CDR3 sequences in the sample; 18% occur only once, and about an eighth lies in the top ten. Germline V gives CDR1 SGHRS, CDR2 YFSETQ. J was trimmed by 6 bases and V by 1 base; bases with no gene match: 9. This CDR3 has 15 residues. Another study also made use of these data, one on T cells expressing NK-cell markers. That study reports: Dominance of the CD3+CD56-NKG2C+ fraction by these clonotypes also held in several donors.

The receptor comes from a young woman in good health. J is TRBJ1-1 and V is TRBV5-1, with 7 bases identical to TRBD1. Sequencing was carried out using PBMCs. In nucleotides, the CDR3 is TGCGCCAGCAGCTTGAGGTCAGGGGGGGATGCTGAAGCTTTCTTT. It translates to CASSLRSGGDAEAFF.